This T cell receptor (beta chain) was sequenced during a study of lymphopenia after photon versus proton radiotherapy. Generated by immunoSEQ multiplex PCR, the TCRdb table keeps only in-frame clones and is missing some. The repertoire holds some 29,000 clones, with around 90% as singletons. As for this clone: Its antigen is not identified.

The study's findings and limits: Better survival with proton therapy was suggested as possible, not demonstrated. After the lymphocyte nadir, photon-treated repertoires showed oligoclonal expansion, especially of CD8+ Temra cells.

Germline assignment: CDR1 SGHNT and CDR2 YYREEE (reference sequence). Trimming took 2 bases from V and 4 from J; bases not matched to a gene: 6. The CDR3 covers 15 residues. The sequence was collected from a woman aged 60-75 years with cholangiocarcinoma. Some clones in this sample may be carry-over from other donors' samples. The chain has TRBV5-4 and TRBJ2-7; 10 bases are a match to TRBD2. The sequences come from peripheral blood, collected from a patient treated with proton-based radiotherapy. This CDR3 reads CASSFTSGTQYEQYF. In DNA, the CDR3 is TGTGCCAGCAGCTTCACTAGCGGGACTCAATACGAGCAGTACTTC.